This is a list of T cell receptor beta chains from one sample in a study of T cell repertoires in cytomegalovirus infection. TCRdb itself ran the reads through MiXCR, one entry per CDR3 protein. The sample comprises roughly 250,000 distinct CDR3 sequences, around 12% of which are singletons, and approximately 1.6% rests with the top ten. The source material was PBMCs. The receptor set was obtained from a human donor in good health (CMV status not recorded). Some clones in this sample may be carry-over from other donors' samples. The CDR3 runs from the conserved cysteine through the conserved F or W. The D gene is left open where the match is weak. Clone size, where shown, is once, few, many, or a class for clones that have expanded.

D gene	V gene	J gene	clone size	CDR3 protein	CDR3 DNA
TRBD2	TRBV6-1	TRBJ2-3	many	CASSSRTSGDTDTQYF	TGTGCCAGCAGCTCCCGGACTAGCGGTGACACAGATACGCAGTATTTT
-	TRBV11-3	TRBJ2-1	-	CASSFDFNGEQFF	TGTGCCAGCAGCTTCGATTTTAACGGTGAGCAGTTCTTC
TRBD2	TRBV6-2/TRBV6-3	TRBJ2-7	many	CASSYEAGGPKAYEQYF	TGTGCCAGCAGTTACGAAGCGGGAGGCCCCAAGGCCTACGAGCAGTACTTC
-	TRBV7-2	TRBJ2-3	-	CASSFHRMYTQYF	TGTGCCAGCAGCTTCCACCGCATGTATACGCAGTATTTT
TRBD2	TRBV28	TRBJ2-7	many	CASSLLADDSYEQYF	TGTGCCAGCAGCCTGCTAGCGGACGACTCCTACGAGCAGTACTTC
TRBD2	TRBV7-6	TRBJ2-3	-	CASSERLSGGATDTQYF	TGTGCCAGCAGCGAACGCCTCAGCGGGGGGGCTACAGATACGCAGTATTTT
TRBD2	TRBV9	TRBJ2-3	-	CASSPTSSRTDTQYF	TGTGCCAGCAGCCCGACTAGCAGTCGCACAGATACGCAGTATTTT
TRBD2	TRBV6-6	TRBJ2-1	many	CASSYRTSGRTSYNEQFF	TGTGCCAGCAGTTACCGGACTAGCGGGAGGACTTCCTACAATGAGCAGTTCTTC
TRBD1	TRBV29-1	TRBJ1-1	-	CSGAGTVNTEAFF	TGCAGCGGTGCCGGGACAGTAAACACTGAAGCTTTCTTT
-	TRBV29-1	TRBJ1-2	few	CSVEGHGGYGYTF	TGCAGCGTTGAGGGACACGGTGGCTATGGCTACACCTTC
-	TRBV28	TRBJ1-5	-	CASSFSGDQNQPQHF	TGTGCCAGCAGTTTTTCCGGGGATCAAAATCAGCCCCAGCATTTT
-	TRBV19	TRBJ1-1	-	CASSNQYGTEAFF	TGTGCCAGTAGTAACCAGTATGGCACTGAAGCTTTCTTT
-	TRBV28	TRBJ1-1	many	CASSLVQVIPNTEAFF	TGTGCCAGCAGTTTAGTGCAGGTGATACCGAACACTGAAGCTTTCTTT
-	TRBV4-2	TRBJ1-1	many	CASSQDGLQSINTEAFF	TGTGCCAGCAGCCAAGATGGGCTTCAGTCAATAAACACTGAAGCTTTCTTT
-	TRBV7-4	TRBJ2-1	-	CASSLVVGVGEQFF	TGTGCCAGCAGCTTAGTAGTGGGAGTAGGTGAGCAGTTCTTC
-	TRBV6-1	TRBJ2-6	many	CASSKSGANVLTF	TGTGCCAGCAGCAAGTCTGGGGCCAACGTCCTGACTTTC
-	TRBV7-2	TRBJ1-3	many	CASSPHSGNTIYF	TGTGCCAGCAGCCCACACTCTGGAAACACCATATATTTT
TRBD1	TRBV5-1	TRBJ1-1	-	CASSPGTGGAAFF	TGCGCCAGCAGCCCCGGGACAGGGGGCGCAGCTTTCTTT
-	TRBV15	TRBJ1-5	many	CAIGRRDSNQPQHF	TGTGCCATCGGACGGAGGGATAGCAATCAGCCCCAGCATTTT
-	TRBV11-2	TRBJ2-5	many	CASSLLGFGEETQYF	TGTGCCAGCAGCTTACTAGGCTTCGGGGAAGAGACCCAGTACTTC
TRBD2	TRBV7-9	TRBJ2-3	many	CASSLLTSATTDTQYF	TGTGCCAGCAGCCTTCTGACTAGCGCCACCACAGATACGCAGTATTTT
TRBD2	TRBV6-2/TRBV6-3	TRBJ2-5	many	CATRALAGYQETQYF	TGTGCCACCCGAGCCCTAGCGGGCTACCAAGAGACCCAGTACTTC
-	TRBV3-1	TRBJ2-7	few	CASSRITGSYSYEQYF	TGTGCCAGCAGCCGAATCACCGGGAGCTACTCCTACGAGCAGTACTTC
TRBD1	TRBV12-3/TRBV12-4	TRBJ1-5	few	CASRLEGAHNQPQHF	TGTGCCAGCAGGTTGGAGGGGGCCCACAATCAGCCCCAGCATTTT
TRBD1	TRBV14	TRBJ1-2	-	CASSQVAGGTSYGYTF	TGTGCCAGCAGCCAAGTCGCAGGGGGCACCTCCTATGGCTACACCTTC
TRBD2	TRBV28	TRBJ2-7	once	CASSLSIAGGFEQYF	TGTGCCAGCAGTTTATCTATAGCGGGAGGTTTCGAGCAGTACTTC
-	TRBV7-3	TRBJ1-2	many	CASSLTAVQGYTF	TGTGCCAGCAGCTTAACCGCGGTACAGGGCTACACCTTC
-	TRBV7-6	TRBJ2-1	few	CASSPASPGASDVPEQFF	TGTGCCAGCAGTCCCGCCTCCCCGGGGGCGTCCGATGTCCCTGAGCAGTTCTTC
-	TRBV29-1	TRBJ2-3	many	CSVVVSYTDTQYF	TGCAGCGTTGTGGTCTCTTACACAGATACGCAGTATTTT
-	TRBV20-1	TRBJ1-2	-	CSAPFNYGYTF	TGCAGTGCTCCTTTTAACTATGGCTACACCTTC
-	TRBV24-1	TRBJ1-2	many	CATSDSPGGYTF	TGTGCCACCAGTGATTCCCCAGGGGGCTACACCTTC
-	TRBV6-6	TRBJ2-2	few	CASSPPRGAGANTGELFF	TGTGCCAGCAGTCCCCCCCGAGGGGCGGGTGCGAACACCGGGGAGCTGTTTTTT
TRBD2	TRBV29-1	TRBJ2-2	many	CSASPGLAGVGELFF	TGCAGCGCTTCCCCGGGACTAGCGGGAGTCGGGGAGCTGTTTTTT
-	TRBV7-6	TRBJ2-3	many	CASSLGSGESVDTQYF	TGTGCCAGCAGCCTGGGATCAGGGGAAAGCGTAGATACGCAGTATTTT
TRBD2	TRBV7-8	TRBJ2-1	many	CASLNGAGGANEQFF	TGTGCCAGCCTCAATGGAGCGGGAGGGGCCAATGAGCAGTTCTTC
-	TRBV19	TRBJ2-5	few	CASSTVRGAETQYF	TGTGCCAGTAGTACGGTCCGCGGAGCAGAGACCCAGTACTTC
TRBD1	TRBV3-1	TRBJ1-2	many	CASSQGTGLYGYTF	TGTGCCAGCAGCCAAGGGACAGGGCTCTATGGCTACACCTTC
-	TRBV12-3/TRBV12-4	TRBJ2-5	many	CASSLNRHKETQYF	TGTGCCAGCAGTTTAAATCGGCACAAAGAGACCCAGTACTTC
-	TRBV10-3	TRBJ2-4	many	CAISESVAKNIQYF	TGTGCCATCAGTGAGTCTGTAGCCAAAAACATTCAGTACTTC
-	TRBV19	TRBJ2-2	many	CASTRIPPGELFF	TGTGCCAGCACGCGTATACCACCCGGGGAGCTGTTTTTT
-	TRBV7-2	TRBJ1-1	many	CASSLRHGEGTEAFF	TGTGCCAGCAGCCTCAGACACGGTGAGGGCACTGAAGCTTTCTTT
-	TRBV19	TRBJ1-1	-	CASGVGVTEAFF	TGTGCCAGTGGTGTGGGAGTCACTGAAGCTTTCTTT
-	TRBV7-9	TRBJ1-1	many	CASSLLVNTEAFF	TGTGCCAGCAGCTTATTAGTGAACACTGAAGCTTTCTTT
-	TRBV20-1	TRBJ1-4	-	CSARDWAGVKLFF	TGCAGTGCTAGAGATTGGGCAGGGGTTAAACTGTTTTTT
TRBD2	TRBV7-2	TRBJ2-7	many	CASSLEWLAAYEQYF	TGTGCCAGCAGCTTAGAATGGCTAGCGGCCTACGAGCAGTACTTC
TRBD2	TRBV11-2	TRBJ2-1	-	CASSLDLPGTSGERRYNEQFF	TGTGCCAGCAGCTTAGATTTACCCGGGACTAGCGGGGAACGCCGCTACAATGAGCAGTTCTTC
-	TRBV10-3	TRBJ2-1	-	CAISESNNPQFF	TGTGCCATCAGTGAGTCGAACAACCCCCAGTTCTTC
-	TRBV7-2	TRBJ2-7	many	CAAGSGNEQYF	TGTGCCGCGGGCTCGGGGAACGAGCAGTACTTC
-	TRBV5-6	TRBJ1-2	many	CASSLDAGDYGYTF	TGTGCCAGCAGCTTGGATGCAGGGGACTATGGCTACACCTTC
TRBD2	TRBV4-2	TRBJ2-1	-	CASSQESGTSGEQFF	TGTGCCAGCAGCCAAGAAAGCGGGACTAGCGGTGAGCAGTTCTTC
TRBD1	TRBV28	TRBJ2-7	many	CASNTGTGAYEQYF	TGTGCCAGCAATACCGGGACAGGGGCCTACGAGCAGTACTTC
TRBD1	TRBV12-3/TRBV12-4	TRBJ1-6	-	CASSWTGDNSPLHF	TGTGCCAGCAGTTGGACAGGGGACAATTCACCCCTCCACTTT
-	TRBV6-2/TRBV6-3	TRBJ2-5	many	CASRTRGKETQYF	TGTGCCAGCAGAACTCGGGGGAAAGAGACCCAGTACTTC
-	TRBV6-1	TRBJ1-1	few	CASRVEGTTEAFF	TGTGCCAGCAGAGTCGAGGGGACCACTGAAGCTTTCTTT